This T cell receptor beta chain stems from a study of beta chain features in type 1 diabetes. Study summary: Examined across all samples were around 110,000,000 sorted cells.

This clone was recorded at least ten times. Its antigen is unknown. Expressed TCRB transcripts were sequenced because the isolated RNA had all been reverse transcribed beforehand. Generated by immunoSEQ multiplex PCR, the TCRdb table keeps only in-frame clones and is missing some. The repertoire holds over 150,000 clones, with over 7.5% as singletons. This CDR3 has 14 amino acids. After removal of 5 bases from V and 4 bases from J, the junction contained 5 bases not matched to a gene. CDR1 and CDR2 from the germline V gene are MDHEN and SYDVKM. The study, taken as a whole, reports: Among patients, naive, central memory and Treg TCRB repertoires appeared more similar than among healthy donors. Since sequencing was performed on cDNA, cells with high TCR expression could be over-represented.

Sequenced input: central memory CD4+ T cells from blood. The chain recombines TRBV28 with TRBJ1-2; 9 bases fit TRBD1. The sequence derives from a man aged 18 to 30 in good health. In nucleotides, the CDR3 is TGTGCCAGCAGTGACGGGACAGGGTTCTATGGCTACACCTTC. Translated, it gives CASSDGTGFYGYTF.